Listed below are T cell receptor beta chains from one sample, sequenced in a study of cytomegalovirus exposure and HLA in healthy donors. TCRdb keeps only in-frame clones here, not all; method: immunoSEQ multiplex PCR. The sample holds around 150,000 clones, 79% seen once. The sequenced material came from PBMCs. These receptors originate from a human donor in good health. Both conserved end residues are part of each CDR3. The order of the fields is V gene, clone size, J gene, D gene, CDR3 length, CDR3 DNA, CDR3 protein. D genes are given only for firm matches. Clone size is shown for a subset of rows, as once, few, many or a class of expanded clone.

>TRBV10-1|.|TRBJ2-1|TRBD2|15
TGCGCCAGCAGCCCACGCGGGAGAGTATACAATGAGCAGTTCTTC
CASSPRGRVYNEQFF
>TRBV5-4|.|TRBJ1-2|.|14
TGTGCCAGCAGCTTGTTGGGGGGATCGGAAGGCTACACCTTC
CASSLLGGSEGYTF
>TRBV28|.|TRBJ1-1|TRBD1|14
TGTGCCAGCAGCCGGACAGGGGGCTTTCCTGAAGCTTTCTTT
CASSRTGGFPEAFF
>TRBV6-1|once|TRBJ2-7|.|12
TGTGCCAGCAGTGCCGGTTCCTACGAGCAGTACTTC
CASSAGSYEQYF
>TRBV7-9|once|TRBJ2-3|.|12
TGTGCCAGCAGCTATTCGGTGGATACGCAGTATTTT
CASSYSVDTQYF
>TRBV7-9|.|TRBJ2-7|TRBD1|15
TGTGCCAGCAGCCGAACGGACAGGGGCGTTCGCGAGCAGTACTTC
CASSRTDRGVREQYF
>TRBV6-5|.|TRBJ1-2|.|14
TGTGCCAGCAGTTACTCGAGAGGGTTGGGAGGCTACACCTTC
CASSYSRGLGGYTF
>TRBV29-1|.|TRBJ2-7|.|12
TGCAGCGTTGGTCAAGTAGGCGGCGAGCAGTACTTC
CSVGQVGGEQYF
>TRBV7-9|.|TRBJ1-2|TRBD1|19
TGTGCCAGCAGCATCGCCAAGAGGACAGGGGATTTGGCGAACTATGGCTACACCTTC
CASSIAKRTGDLANYGYTF
>TRBV5-1|.|TRBJ2-5|.|15
TGCGCCAGCAGCTTGGGACTTAGCCATACGGAGACCCAGTACTTC
CASSLGLSHTETQYF
>TRBV19|once|TRBJ2-7|.|13
TGTGCCAGTAGTAGTGCAGGGAACTACGAGCAGTACTTC
CASSSAGNYEQYF
>TRBV29-1|.|TRBJ2-4|.|11
TGCAGCGTTGGGAGTGGAGGCATTCAGTACTTC
CSVGSGGIQYF
>TRBV6-5|.|TRBJ2-7|.|15
TGTGCCAGCAGTAAATCGACAGTCCCTCAATACGAGCAGTACTTC
CASSKSTVPQYEQYF
>TRBV18|.|TRBJ2-1|.|16
TGTGCCAGCTCACCCTTACAGGGCATTCGGAACAATGAGCAGTTCTTC
CASSPLQGIRNNEQFF
>TRBV25-1|.|TRBJ1-2|.|15
TGTGCCAGCAGTGAATATGGACAGCTCCCCTATGGCTACACCTTC
CASSEYGQLPYGYTF
>TRBV18|few|TRBJ2-2|TRBD2|14
TGTGCCAGCTCACCATCGCGGGAGGGCCGGGAGCTGTTTTTT
CASSPSREGRELFF
>TRBV5-8|few|TRBJ1-5|.|14
TGTGCCAGCAGCTTGATCCGGGGGATTCAGCCCCAGCATTTT
CASSLIRGIQPQHF
>TRBV5-1|.|TRBJ2-1|.|15
TGCGCCAGCAGCCCCCCGGGGAGCTCCTACAATGAGCAGTTCTTC
CASSPPGSSYNEQFF
>TRBV4-3|.|TRBJ1-4|.|15
TGCGCCAGCAGCCCAGCCGGGGTTAGTGGTGAAAAACTGTTTTTT
CASSPAGVSGEKLFF
>TRBV6-1|.|TRBJ1-2|TRBD1|13
TGTGCCAGCAGTGGGGGACAGCCGTATGGCTACACCTTC
CASSGGQPYGYTF
>TRBV5-5|.|TRBJ2-7|TRBD1|13
TGTGCCAGCAGCTTGGGACAGGGGAGCGAGCAGTACTTC
CASSLGQGSEQYF
>TRBV7-2|.|TRBJ2-7|TRBD2|14
TGTGCCAGCAGCCGAGGGACTAGCCCCTACGAGCAGTACTTC
CASSRGTSPYEQYF
>TRBV28|.|TRBJ1-1|TRBD1|14
TGTGCCAGCAGTTTGTGGACAGGGCCCACTGAAGCTTTCTTT
CASSLWTGPTEAFF
>TRBV14|.|TRBJ2-5|TRBD1|17
TGTGCCAGCAGCCAAGACTGGGACAGGGGGCCGCAAGAGACCCAGTACTTC
CASSQDWDRGPQETQYF
>TRBV2|.|TRBJ1-2|TRBD1|15
TGTGCCAGCAGTGAGGGACAGGGGTGGAGGTATGGCTACACCTTC
CASSEGQGWRYGYTF
>TRBV5-1|.|TRBJ2-1|TRBD2|14
TGCGCCAGCAGAGGAAGCGGGAGGGGGGGGGAGCAGTTCTTC
CASRGSGRGGEQFF
>TRBV5-6|.|TRBJ2-2|TRBD2|16
TGTGCCAGCGGCTCCAGCGGGAGGGCCCGCACCGGGGAGCTGTTTTTT
CASGSSGRARTGELFF
>TRBV5-1|.|TRBJ2-1|.|13
TGCGCCAGCAGCCCCACAGGTTACAATGAGCAGTTCTTC
CASSPTGYNEQFF
>TRBV29-1|once|TRBJ1-1|.|12
TGCAGCGTTGAGGGGCAGGGCGCTGAAGCTTTCTTT
CSVEGQGAEAFF
>TRBV9|.|TRBJ1-1|.|15
TGTGCCAGCAGCCATAGGGGGGGCATGGACACTGAAGCTTTCTTT
CASSHRGGMDTEAFF
>TRBV7-2|once|TRBJ1-4|.|13
TGTGCCAGCAGCTTTAGACGGGACACTCAGCTGTTTTTT
CASSFRRDTQLFF
>TRBV15|.|TRBJ2-1|TRBD2|16
TGTGCCACCAGCAGAGAGAAGCCCGGGACTAGCGATGAGCAGTTCTTC
CATSREKPGTSDEQFF
>TRBV27|.|TRBJ2-1|.|14
TGTGCCAGCAGTTTATCGGGAAGGGGGAATGAGCAGTTCTTC
CASSLSGRGNEQFF
>TRBV7-2|.|TRBJ2-7|.|14
TGTGCCAGCAGCTTTCCCTCGGGGGAATACGAGCAGTACTTC
CASSFPSGEYEQYF
>TRBV19|.|TRBJ1-5|TRBD1|16
TGTGCCAGTAGTATAGATTCAGGGGGGCGATATCAGCCCCAGCATTTT
CASSIDSGGRYQPQHF
>TRBV4-2|.|TRBJ2-7|.|15
TGTGCCAGCAGCCGAGTCGCCTTGAGCGAGCCCGAGCAGTACTTC
CASSRVALSEPEQYF
>TRBV7-6|few|TRBJ2-2|.|11
TGTGCCAGCAGCCGGGGGGGGGAGCTGTTTTTT
CASSRGGELFF
>TRBV7-2|.|TRBJ1-3|.|15
TGTGCCAGCAGCTTAGAGGGGCACTCTGGAAACACCATATATTTT
CASSLEGHSGNTIYF
>TRBV5-1|.|TRBJ2-7|.|17
TGCGCCAGCAGCTTGGAAGTAACGCAGGGCTCTTTCTACGAGCAGTACTTC
CASSLEVTQGSFYEQYF